The T cell receptor (beta chain) under discussion was sequenced for a study of post-analysis software for immune sequencing data. Overall study: Several disease courses (relapsing-remitting, secondary progressive and progressive-relapsing) of multiple sclerosis were included. Broader study findings: Significantly lower normalized Chao1 diversity was seen in multiple sclerosis patients than in controls. TRBV5-6, TRBV5-1 and TRBV20-1 belonged to a set of roughly 5 TRBV segments that were more frequent in patients than controls.

This CDR3 spans 14 amino acids. The V gene's germline CDR1 is SQVTM and CDR2 ANQGSEA. The TCR beta cDNA libraries carried unique molecular identifiers. MiXCR, applied by TCRdb to the PCR reads, yields one record per CDR3 protein. Of about 820,000 distinct CDR3 sequences listed, 53% are singletons. Turning to this clonotype: Its antigen is not known.

The clonotype was recovered from a girl aged 10 to 17 with multiple sclerosis. The sequencing sample was made of blood. The chain employs TRBV29-1 and TRBJ2-5; D is uncertain. The J call may not be correct, given that the DNA end is closer to TRBJ2-7. The CDR3 loop is CSVAGRLGSYEQYF. The CDR3 DNA follows: TGCAGCGTTGCCGGCAGGCTGGGATCCTACGAGCAGTACTTC.